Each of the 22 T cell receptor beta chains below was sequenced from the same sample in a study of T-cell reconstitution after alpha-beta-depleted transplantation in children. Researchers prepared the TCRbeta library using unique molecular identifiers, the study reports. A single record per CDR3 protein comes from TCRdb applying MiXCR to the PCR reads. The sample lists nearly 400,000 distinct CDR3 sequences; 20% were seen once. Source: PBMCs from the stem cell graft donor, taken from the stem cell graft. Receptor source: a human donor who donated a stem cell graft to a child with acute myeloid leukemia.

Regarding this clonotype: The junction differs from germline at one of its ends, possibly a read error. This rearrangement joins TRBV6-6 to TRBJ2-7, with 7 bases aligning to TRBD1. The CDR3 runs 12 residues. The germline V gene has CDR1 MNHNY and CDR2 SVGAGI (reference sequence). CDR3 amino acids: CASKTGQQEQNF. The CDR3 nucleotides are TGTGCCAGCAAGACAGGGCAGCAGGAGCAGAACTTC.

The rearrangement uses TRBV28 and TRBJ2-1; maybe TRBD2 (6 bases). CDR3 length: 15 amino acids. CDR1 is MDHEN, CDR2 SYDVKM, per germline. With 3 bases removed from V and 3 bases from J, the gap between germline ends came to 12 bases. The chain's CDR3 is CASSFMAGRYNEQFF. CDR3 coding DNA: TGTGCCAGCAGTTTTATGGCGGGACGCTACAATGAGCAGTTCTTC. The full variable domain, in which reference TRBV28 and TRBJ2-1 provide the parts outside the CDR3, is DVKVTQSSRYLVKRTGEKVFLECVQDMDHENMFWYRQDPGLGLRLIYFSYDVKMKEKGDIPEGYSVSREKKERFSLILESASTNQTSMYLCASSFMAGRYNEQFFGPGTRLTVL.

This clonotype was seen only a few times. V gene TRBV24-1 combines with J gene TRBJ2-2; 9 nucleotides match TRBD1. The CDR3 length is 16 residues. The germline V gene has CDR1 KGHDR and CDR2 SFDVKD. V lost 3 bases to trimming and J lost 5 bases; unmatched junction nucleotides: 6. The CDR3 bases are TGTGCCACCAGTGATCCTCAGACAGGGGGGACCGGGGAGCTGTTTTTT. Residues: CATSDPQTGGTGELFF.

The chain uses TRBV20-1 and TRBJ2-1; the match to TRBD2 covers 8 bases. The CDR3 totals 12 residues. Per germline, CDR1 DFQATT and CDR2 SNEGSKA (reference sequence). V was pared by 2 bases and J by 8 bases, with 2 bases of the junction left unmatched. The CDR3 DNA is TGCAGTGCTAGACGGACTAGCTATGAGCAGTTCTTC. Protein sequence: CSARRTSYEQFF.

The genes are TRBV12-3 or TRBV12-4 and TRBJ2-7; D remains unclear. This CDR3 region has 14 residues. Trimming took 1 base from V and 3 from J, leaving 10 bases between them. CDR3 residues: CASSLELVHYEQYF. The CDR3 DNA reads TGTGCCAGCAGTTTAGAGCTGGTGCACTACGAGCAGTACTTC.

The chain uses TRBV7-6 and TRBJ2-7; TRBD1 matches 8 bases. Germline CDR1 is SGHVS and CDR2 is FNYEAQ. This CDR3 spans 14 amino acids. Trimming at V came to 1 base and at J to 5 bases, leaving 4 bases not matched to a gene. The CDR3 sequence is CASSLVTGEHEQYF. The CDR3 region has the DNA TGTGCCAGCAGCTTAGTGACAGGGGAACACGAGCAGTACTTC.

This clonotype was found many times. CDR3 residues: CSVGLSVTNEQFF. The CDR3 DNA reads as TGCAGCGTTGGGTTGTCAGTGACCAATGAGCAGTTCTTC. This chain links TRBV29-1 with TRBJ2-1; D is ambiguous. The CDR3 totals 13 residues. Germline V CDR1 and CDR2: SQVTM, ANQGSEA. Trimming stripped 4 bases from V and 6 bases from J, with 13 bases between.

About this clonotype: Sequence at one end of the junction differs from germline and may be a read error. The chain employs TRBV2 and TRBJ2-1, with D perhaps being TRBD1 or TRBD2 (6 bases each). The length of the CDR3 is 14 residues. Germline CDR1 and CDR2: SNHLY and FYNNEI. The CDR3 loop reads CASRGGQGYYEQFF. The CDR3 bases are TGTGCCAGCAGGGGGGGCCAGGGCTACTATGAGCAGTTCTTC.

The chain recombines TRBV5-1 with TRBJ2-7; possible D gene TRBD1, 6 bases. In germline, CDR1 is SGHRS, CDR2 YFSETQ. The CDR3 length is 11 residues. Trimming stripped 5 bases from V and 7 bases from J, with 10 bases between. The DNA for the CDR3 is TGCGCCAGCAGGGACGGGACAGAGCAGTACTTC. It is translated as CASRDGTEQYF.

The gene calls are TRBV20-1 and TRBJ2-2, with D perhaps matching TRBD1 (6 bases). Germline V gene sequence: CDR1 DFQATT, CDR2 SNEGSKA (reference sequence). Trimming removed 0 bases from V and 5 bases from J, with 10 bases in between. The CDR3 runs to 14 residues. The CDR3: CSAREGRGTGELFF. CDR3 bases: TGCAGTGCTAGAGAAGGCAGGGGAACCGGGGAGCTGTTTTTT.

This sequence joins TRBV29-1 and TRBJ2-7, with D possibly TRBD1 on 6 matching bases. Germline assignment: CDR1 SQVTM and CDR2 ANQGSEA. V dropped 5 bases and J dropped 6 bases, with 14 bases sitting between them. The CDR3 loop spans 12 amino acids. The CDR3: CSVTRTEGEQYF. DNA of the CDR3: TGCAGCGTTACCCGGACAGAGGGCGAGCAGTACTTC.

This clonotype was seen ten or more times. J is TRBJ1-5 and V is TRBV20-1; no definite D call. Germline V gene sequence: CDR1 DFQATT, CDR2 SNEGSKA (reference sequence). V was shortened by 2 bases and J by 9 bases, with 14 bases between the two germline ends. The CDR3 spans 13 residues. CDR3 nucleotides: TGCAGTGCTAGAATGGATCCTGATTCGCCCCAGCATTTT. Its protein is CSARMDPDSPQHF.

CDR3 sequence: CASSHLWWLAGDGYEQYF. CDR3 DNA: TGCGCCAGCAGCCATCTCTGGTGGCTAGCGGGAGATGGGTACGAGCAGTACTTC. This rearrangement joins TRBV4-3 to TRBJ2-7; TRBD2 aligns across 10 bases. The V gene end was trimmed by 3 bases and the J gene end by 4 bases; junction bases not matched to a gene: 15. Germline V gene data show CDR1 as LGHNA and CDR2 as YSLEER. This CDR3 comprises 18 residues.

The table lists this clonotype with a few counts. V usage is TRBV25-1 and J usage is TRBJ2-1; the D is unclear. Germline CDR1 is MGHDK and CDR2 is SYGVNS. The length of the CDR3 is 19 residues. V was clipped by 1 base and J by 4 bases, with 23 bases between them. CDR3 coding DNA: TGTGCCAGCAGTGAATTATTTGTGTCTTTCCCCAATAATTACAATGAGCAGTTCTTC. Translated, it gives CASSELFVSFPNNYNEQFF.

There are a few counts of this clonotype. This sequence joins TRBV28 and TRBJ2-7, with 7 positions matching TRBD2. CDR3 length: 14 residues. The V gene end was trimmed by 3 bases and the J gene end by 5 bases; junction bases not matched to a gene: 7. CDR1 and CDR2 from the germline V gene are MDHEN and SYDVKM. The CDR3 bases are TGTGCCAGCAGTTTTGGGGGAGGGCCGAACGAGCAGTACTTC. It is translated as CASSFGGGPNEQYF. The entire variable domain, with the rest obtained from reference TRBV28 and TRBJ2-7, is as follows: DVKVTQSSRYLVKRTGEKVFLECVQDMDHENMFWYRQDPGLGLRLIYFSYDVKMKEKGDIPEGYSVSREKKERFSLILESASTNQTSMYLCASSFGGGPNEQYFGPGTRLTVT.

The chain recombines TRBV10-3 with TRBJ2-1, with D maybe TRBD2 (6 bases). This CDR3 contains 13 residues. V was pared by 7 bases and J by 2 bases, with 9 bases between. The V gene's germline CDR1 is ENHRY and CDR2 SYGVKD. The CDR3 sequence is CAITSGAYNEQFF. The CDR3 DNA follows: TGTGCCATCACCTCGGGGGCCTACAATGAGCAGTTCTTC.

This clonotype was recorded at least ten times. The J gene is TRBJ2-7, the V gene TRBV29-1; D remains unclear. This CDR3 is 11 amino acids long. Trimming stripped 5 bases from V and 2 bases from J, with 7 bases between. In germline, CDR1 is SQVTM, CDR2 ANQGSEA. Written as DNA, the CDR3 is TGCAGCGTTTTGACTGCCTACGAGCAGTACTTC. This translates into CSVLTAYEQYF.

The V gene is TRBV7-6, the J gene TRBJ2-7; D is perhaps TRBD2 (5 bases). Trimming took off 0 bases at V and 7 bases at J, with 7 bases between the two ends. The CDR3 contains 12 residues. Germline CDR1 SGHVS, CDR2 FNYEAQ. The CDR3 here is CASSLARGEQYF. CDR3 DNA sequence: TGTGCCAGCAGCTTAGCGCGCGGGGAGCAGTACTTC. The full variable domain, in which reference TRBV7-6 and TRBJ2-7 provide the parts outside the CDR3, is GAGVSQSPRYKVTKRGQDVALRCDPISGHVSLYWYRQALGQGPEFLTYFNYEAQQDKSGLPNDRFSAERPEGSISTLTIQRTEQRDSAMYRCASSLARGEQYFGPGTRLTVT.

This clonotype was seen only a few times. The DNA of the CDR3 is TGTGCCAGCAGCTTAAATTTGGGAGATACGCAGTATTTT. This gives the protein CASSLNLGDTQYF. The gene calls are TRBV7-3 and TRBJ2-3; D is undetermined. Germline-derived CDR1 and CDR2 are SGHTA and FQGTGA. This CDR3 has 13 amino acids. Deletions cut 1 base from V and 5 bases from J, with 7 bases between.

The CDR3 protein is CGIGSDYEQYF. CDR3 bases: TGCGGGATCGGGAGTGACTACGAGCAGTACTTC. V and J are TRBV20-1 and TRBJ2-7; TRBD2 might be the D (6 bases). Germline CDR1 reads DFQATT; CDR2 reads SNEGSKA (reference sequence). This CDR3 spans 11 amino acids.

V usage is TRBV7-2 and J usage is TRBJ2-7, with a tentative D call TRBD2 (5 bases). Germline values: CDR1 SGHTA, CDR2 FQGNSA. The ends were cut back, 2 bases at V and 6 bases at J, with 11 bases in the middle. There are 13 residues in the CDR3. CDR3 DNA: TGTGCCAGCAGCTTAAGCGGCACTCCCGAGCAGTACTTC. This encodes CASSLSGTPEQYF.

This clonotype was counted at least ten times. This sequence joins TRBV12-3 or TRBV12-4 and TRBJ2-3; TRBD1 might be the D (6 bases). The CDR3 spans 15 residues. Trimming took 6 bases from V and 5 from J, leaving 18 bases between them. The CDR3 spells CASRTGQSDRDTQYF. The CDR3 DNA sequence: TGTGCCAGCAGGACAGGACAGTCGGACAGAGATACGCAGTATTTT.